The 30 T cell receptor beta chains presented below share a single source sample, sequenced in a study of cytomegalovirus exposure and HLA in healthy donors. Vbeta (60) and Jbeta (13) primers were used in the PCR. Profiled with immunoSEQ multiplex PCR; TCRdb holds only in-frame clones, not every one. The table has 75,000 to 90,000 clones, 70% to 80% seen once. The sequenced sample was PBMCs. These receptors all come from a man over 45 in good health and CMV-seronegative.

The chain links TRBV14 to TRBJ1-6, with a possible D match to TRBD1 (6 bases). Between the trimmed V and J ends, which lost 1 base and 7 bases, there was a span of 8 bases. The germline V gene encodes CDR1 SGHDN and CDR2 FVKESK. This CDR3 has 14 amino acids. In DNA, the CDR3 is TGTGCCAGCAGCCAAGGGACAGCGAATTCACCCCTCCACTTT. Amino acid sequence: CASSQGTANSPLHF.

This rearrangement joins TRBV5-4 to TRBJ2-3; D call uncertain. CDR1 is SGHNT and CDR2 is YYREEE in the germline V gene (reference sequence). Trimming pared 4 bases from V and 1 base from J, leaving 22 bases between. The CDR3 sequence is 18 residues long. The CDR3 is CASSPKNRRGDGTDTQYF. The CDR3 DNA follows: TGTGCCAGCAGCCCAAAAAATCGTAGAGGCGACGGCACAGATACGCAGTATTTT.

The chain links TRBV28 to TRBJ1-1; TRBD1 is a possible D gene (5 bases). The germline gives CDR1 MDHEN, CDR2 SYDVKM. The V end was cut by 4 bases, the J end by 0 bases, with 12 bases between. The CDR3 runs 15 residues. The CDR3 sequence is CASSSGGALNTEAFF. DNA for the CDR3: TGTGCCAGCAGTTCGGGTGGGGCCTTGAACACTGAAGCTTTCTTT. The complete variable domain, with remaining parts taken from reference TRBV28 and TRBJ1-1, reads DVKVTQSSRYLVKRTGEKVFLECVQDMDHENMFWYRQDPGLGLRLIYFSYDVKMKEKGDIPEGYSVSREKKERFSLILESASTNQTSMYLCASSSGGALNTEAFFGQGTRLTVV.

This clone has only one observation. CDR3 amino acids: CSASGGYEQYF. The DNA of the CDR3 is TGCAGCGCATCAGGGGGATACGAGCAGTACTTC. J is TRBJ2-7 and V is TRBV29-1, with TRBD1 identical over 7 bases. The CDR3 length is 11 residues. With 7 bases clipped from V and 4 bases from J, the junction kept 4 bases outside the gene matches. The germline V gene has CDR1 SQVTM and CDR2 ANQGSEA.

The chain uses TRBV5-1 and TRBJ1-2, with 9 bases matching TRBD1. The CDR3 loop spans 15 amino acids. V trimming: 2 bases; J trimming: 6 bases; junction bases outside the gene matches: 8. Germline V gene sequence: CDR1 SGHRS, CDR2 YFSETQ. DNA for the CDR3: TGCGCCAGCAGCTTAGGGACAGGGCCCTACCATGGCTACACCTTC. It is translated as CASSLGTGPYHGYTF.

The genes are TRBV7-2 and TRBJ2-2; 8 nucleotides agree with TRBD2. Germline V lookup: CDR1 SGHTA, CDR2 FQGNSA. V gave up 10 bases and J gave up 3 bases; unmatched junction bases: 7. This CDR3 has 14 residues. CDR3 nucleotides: TGTGCCAACGGCGCTAGCGGGCACACCGGGGAGCTGTTTTTT. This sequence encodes CANGASGHTGELFF.

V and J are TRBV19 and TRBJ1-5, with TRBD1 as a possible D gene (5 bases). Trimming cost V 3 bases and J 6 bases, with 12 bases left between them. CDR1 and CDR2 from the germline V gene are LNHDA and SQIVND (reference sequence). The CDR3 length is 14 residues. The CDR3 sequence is CASSIRGWGQPQHF. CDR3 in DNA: TGTGCCAGTAGTATTCGGGGGTGGGGTCAGCCCCAGCATTTT.

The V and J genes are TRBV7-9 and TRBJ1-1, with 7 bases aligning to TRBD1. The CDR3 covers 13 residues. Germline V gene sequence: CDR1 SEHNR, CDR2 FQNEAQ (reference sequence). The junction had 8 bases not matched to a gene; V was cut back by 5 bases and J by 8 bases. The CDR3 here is CASSPNPTGEAFF. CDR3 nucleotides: TGTGCCAGCAGCCCCAACCCGACAGGGGAAGCTTTCTTT.

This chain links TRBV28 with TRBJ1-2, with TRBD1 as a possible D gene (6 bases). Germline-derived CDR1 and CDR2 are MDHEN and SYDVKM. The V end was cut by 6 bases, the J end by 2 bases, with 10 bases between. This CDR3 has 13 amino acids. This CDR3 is CASRIQGNYGYTF. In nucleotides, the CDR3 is TGTGCCAGCAGAATACAGGGCAACTATGGCTACACCTTC.

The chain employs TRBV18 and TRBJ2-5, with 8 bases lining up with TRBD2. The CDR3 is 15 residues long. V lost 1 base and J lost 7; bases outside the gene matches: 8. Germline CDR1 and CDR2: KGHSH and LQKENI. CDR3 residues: CASSPRESGGGTQYF. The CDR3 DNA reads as TGTGCCAGCTCACCACGAGAAAGCGGGGGAGGGACCCAGTACTTC.

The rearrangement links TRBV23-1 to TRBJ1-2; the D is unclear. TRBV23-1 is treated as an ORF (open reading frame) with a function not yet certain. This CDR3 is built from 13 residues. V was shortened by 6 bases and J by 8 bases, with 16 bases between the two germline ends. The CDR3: CASRILGRWGYTF. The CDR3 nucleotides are TGCGCCAGCAGAATACTAGGGAGATGGGGCTACACCTTC.

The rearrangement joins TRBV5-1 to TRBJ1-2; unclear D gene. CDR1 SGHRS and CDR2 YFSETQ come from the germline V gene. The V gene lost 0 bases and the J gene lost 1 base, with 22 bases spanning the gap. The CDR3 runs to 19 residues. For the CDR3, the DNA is TGCGCCAGCAGCTTGGCCTCTTCTAGTTTCGCGTCACTTAACTATGGCTACACCTTC. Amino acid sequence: CASSLASSSFASLNYGYTF.

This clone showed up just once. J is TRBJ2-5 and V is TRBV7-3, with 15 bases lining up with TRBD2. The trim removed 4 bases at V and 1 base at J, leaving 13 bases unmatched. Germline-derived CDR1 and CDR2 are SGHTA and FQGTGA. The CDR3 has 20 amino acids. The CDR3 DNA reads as TGTGCCAGCAGCTCGGGACTAGCGGGGGGCTCACTATTCAGCCAAGAGACCCAGTACTTC. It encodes CASSSGLAGGSLFSQETQYF.

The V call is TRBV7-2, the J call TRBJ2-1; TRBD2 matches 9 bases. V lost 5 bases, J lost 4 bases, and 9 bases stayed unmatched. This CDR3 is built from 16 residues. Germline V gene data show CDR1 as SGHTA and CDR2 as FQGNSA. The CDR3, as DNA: TGTGCCAGCAGCAAAGCAGGGACTAGCAGTTACAATGAGCAGTTCTTC. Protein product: CASSKAGTSSYNEQFF.

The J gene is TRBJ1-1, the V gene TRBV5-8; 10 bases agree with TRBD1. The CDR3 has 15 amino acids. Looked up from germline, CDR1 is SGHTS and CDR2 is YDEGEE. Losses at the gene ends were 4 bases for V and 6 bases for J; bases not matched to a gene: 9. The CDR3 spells CASSTRQGAGAEAFF. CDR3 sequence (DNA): TGTGCCAGCAGCACACGACAGGGGGCCGGAGCTGAAGCTTTCTTT.

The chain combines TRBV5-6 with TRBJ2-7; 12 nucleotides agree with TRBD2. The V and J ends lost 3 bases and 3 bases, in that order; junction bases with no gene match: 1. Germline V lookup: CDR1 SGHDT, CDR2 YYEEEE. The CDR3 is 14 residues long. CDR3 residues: CASSWTSGVYEQYF. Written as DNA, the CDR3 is TGTGCCAGCAGCTGGACTAGCGGGGTCTACGAGCAGTACTTC.

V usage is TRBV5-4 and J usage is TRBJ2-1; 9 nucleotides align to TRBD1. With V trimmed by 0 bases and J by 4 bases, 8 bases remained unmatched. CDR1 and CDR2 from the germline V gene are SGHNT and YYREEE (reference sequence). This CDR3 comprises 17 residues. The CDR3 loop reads CASSLATGTGLYNEQFF. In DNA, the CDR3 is TGTGCCAGCAGCTTGGCAACCGGGACAGGGCTATACAATGAGCAGTTCTTC.

This CDR3 is CAWSYRGDTGELFF. As DNA, the CDR3 is TGTGCCTGGAGTTACAGGGGTGACACCGGGGAGCTGTTTTTT. V and J are TRBV30 and TRBJ2-2; TRBD1 matches 7 bases. From germline, CDR1 is GTSNPN and CDR2 SVGIG (reference sequence). The V and J ends lost 2 bases and 3 bases, in that order; junction bases with no gene match: 3. The CDR3 spans 14 residues.

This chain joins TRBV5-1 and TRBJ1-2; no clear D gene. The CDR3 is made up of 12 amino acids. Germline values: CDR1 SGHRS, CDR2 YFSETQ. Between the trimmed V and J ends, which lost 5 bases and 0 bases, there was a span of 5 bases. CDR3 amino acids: CASRSANYGYTF. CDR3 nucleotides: TGCGCCAGCAGATCAGCTAACTATGGCTACACCTTC.

The CDR3 region has the DNA TGCGCCAGCAGCTACGGACAGTCCTACGAGCAGTACTTC. Protein sequence: CASSYGQSYEQYF. This rearrangement joins TRBV5-1 to TRBJ2-5, with D possibly TRBD1 on 6 matching bases. The DNA end is more similar to TRBJ2-7, so the J call may be wrong. CDR1 is SGHRS and CDR2 is YFSETQ in the germline V gene. The CDR3 length is 13 residues.

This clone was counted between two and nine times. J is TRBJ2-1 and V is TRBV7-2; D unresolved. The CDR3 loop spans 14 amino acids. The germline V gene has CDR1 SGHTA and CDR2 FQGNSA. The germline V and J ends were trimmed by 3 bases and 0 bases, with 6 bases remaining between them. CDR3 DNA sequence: TGTGCCAGCAGCTTTAGAGACTCCTACAATGAGCAGTTCTTC. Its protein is CASSFRDSYNEQFF. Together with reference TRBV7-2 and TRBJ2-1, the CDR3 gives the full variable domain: GAGVSQSPSNKVTEKGKDVELRCDPISGHTALYWYRQSLGQGLEFLIYFQGNSAPDKSGLPSDRFSAERTGGSVSTLTIQRTQQEDSAVYLCASSFRDSYNEQFFGPGTRLTVL.

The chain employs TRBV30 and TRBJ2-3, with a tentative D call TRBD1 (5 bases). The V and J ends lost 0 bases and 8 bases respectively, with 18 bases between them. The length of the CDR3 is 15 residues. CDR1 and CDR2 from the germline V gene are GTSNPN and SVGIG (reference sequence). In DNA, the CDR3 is TGTGCCTGGAGTGTAGGGTGGCAGGGCGTTGGTACGCAGTATTTT. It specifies CAWSVGWQGVGTQYF.

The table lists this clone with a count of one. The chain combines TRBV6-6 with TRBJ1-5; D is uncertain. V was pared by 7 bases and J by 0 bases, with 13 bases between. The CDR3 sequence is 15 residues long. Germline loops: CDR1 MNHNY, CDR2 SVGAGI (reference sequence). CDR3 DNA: TGTGCCAGCAACTCAGGACTGATTAGCAATCAGCCCCAGCATTTT. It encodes CASNSGLISNQPQHF.

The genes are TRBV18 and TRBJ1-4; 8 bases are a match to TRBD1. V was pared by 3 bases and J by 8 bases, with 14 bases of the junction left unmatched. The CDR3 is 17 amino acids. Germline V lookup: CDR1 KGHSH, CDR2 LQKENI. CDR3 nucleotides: TGTGCCAGCTCACCGGACAGGGTCGTTTGGGGCGGCGAAAAACTGTTTTTT. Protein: CASSPDRVVWGGEKLFF.

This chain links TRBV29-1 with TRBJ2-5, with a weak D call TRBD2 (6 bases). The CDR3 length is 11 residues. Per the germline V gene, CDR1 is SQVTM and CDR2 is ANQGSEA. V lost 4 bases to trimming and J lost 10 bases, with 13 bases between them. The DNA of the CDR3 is TGCAGCGTTGGTTACGGGAGCGACCAGTACTTC. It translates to CSVGYGSDQYF.

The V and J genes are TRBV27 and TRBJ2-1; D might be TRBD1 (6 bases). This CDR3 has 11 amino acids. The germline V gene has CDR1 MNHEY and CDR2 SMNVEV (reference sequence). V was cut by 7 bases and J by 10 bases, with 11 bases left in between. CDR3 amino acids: CASIKTGEQFF. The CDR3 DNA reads TGTGCCAGCATCAAAACAGGGGAGCAGTTCTTC.

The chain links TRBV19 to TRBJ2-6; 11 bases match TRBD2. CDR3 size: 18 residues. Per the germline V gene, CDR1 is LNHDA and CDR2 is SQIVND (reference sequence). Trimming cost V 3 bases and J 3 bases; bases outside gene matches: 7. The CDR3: CASSIGLAGGYGANVLTF. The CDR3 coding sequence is TGTGCCAGTAGTATTGGTCTAGCGGGGGGTTATGGGGCCAACGTCCTGACTTTC.

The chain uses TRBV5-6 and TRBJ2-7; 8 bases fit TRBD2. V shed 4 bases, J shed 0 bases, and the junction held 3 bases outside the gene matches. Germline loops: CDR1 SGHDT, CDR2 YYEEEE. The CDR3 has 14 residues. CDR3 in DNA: TGTGCCAGCAGCCGGGGGGGGAGCTCCTACGAGCAGTACTTC. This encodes CASSRGGSSYEQYF.

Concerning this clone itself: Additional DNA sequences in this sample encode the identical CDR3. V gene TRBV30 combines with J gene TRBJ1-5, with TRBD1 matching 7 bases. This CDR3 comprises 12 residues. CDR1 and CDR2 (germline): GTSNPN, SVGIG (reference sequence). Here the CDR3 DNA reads TGTGCGTGGGACAGAGGCTATCAGCCCCAGCATTTT. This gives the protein CAWDRGYQPQHF.

The CDR3 coding sequence is TGTGCCAGCAGCTCAGGACAGGGGGACTATGGCTACACCTTC. This sequence encodes CASSSGQGDYGYTF. This chain uses TRBV7-8 with TRBJ1-2, with 10 positions matching TRBD1. The germline gives CDR1 SGHVS, CDR2 FQNEAQ. V dropped 4 bases and J dropped 3; count of bases not matched to a gene: 2. This CDR3 spans 14 amino acids.